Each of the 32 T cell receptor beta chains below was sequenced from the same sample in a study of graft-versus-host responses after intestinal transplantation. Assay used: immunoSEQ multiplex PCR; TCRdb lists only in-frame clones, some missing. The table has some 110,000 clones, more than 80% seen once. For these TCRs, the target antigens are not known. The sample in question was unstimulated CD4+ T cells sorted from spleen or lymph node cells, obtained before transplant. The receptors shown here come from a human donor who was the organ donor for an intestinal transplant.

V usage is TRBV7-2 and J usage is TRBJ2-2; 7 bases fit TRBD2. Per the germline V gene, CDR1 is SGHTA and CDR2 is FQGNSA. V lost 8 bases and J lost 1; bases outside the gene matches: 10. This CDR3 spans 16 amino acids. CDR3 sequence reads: CASRFRAGVNTGELFF. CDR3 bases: TGTGCCAGCCGGTTCAGGGCGGGAGTGAACACCGGGGAGCTGTTTTTT.

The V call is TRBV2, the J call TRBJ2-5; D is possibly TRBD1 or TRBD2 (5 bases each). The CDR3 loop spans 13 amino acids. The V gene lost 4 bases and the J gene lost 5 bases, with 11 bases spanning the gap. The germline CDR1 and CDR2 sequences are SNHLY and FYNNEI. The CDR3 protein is CASSGEWGETQYF. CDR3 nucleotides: TGTGCCAGCAGTGGGGAGTGGGGGGAGACCCAGTACTTC.

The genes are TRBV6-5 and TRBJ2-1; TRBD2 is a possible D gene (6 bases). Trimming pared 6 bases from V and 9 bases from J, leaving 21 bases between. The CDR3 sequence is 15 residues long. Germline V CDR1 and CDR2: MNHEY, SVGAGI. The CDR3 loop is CASRIPGLARGEQFF. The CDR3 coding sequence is TGTGCCAGCAGAATCCCCGGGCTAGCGAGGGGTGAGCAGTTCTTC.

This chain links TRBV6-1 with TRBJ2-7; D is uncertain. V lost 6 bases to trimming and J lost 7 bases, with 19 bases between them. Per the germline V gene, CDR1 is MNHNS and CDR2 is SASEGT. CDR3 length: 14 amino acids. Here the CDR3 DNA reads TGTGCCAGCAGCCTACACCTGGAATCGTCAGAGCAGTACTTC. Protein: CASSLHLESSEQYF.

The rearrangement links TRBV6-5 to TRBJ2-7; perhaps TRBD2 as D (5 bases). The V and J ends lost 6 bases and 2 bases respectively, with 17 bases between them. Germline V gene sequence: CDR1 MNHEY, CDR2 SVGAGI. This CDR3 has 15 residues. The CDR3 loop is CASRLGLVTTYEQYF. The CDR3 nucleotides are TGTGCCAGCAGACTTGGGCTAGTGACTACCTACGAGCAGTACTTC.

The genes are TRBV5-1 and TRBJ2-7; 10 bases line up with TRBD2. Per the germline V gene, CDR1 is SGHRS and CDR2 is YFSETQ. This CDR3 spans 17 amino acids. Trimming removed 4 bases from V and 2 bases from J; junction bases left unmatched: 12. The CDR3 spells CASSTQPSGRDPYEQYF. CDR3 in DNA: TGCGCCAGCAGCACCCAACCCAGCGGGAGGGACCCCTACGAGCAGTACTTC. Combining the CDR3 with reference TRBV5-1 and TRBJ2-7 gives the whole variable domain KAGVTQTPRYLIKTRGQQVTLSCSPISGHRSVSWYQQTPGQGLQFLFEYFSETQRNKGNFPGRFSGRQFSNSRSEMNVSTLELGDSALYLCASSTQPSGRDPYEQYFGPGTRLTVT.

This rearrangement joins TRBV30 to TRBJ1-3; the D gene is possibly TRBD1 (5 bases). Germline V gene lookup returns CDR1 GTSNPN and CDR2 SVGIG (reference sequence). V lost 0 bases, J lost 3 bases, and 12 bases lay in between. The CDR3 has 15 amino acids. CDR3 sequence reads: CAWSVRQGGGNTIYF. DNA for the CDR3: TGTGCCTGGAGTGTCCGGCAGGGAGGTGGAAACACCATATATTTT.

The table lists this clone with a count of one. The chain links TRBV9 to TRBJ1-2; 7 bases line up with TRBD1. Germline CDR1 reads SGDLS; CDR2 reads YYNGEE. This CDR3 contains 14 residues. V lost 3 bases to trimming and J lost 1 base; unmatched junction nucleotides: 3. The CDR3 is CASSGQGGNYGYTF. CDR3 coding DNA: TGTGCCAGCAGCGGACAGGGCGGTAACTATGGCTACACCTTC.

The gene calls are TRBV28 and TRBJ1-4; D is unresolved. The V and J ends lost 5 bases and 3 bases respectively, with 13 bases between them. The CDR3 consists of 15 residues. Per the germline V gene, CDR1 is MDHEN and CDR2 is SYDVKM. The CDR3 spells CASSLVPVPNEKLFF. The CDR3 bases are TGTGCCAGCAGTCTAGTTCCAGTGCCTAATGAAAAACTGTTTTTT.

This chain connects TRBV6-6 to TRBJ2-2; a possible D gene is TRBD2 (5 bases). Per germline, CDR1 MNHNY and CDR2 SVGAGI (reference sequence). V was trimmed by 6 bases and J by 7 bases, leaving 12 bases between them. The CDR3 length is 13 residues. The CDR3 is CASRRLAIGELFF. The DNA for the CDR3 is TGTGCCAGCAGGCGGTTAGCGATCGGGGAGCTGTTTTTT.

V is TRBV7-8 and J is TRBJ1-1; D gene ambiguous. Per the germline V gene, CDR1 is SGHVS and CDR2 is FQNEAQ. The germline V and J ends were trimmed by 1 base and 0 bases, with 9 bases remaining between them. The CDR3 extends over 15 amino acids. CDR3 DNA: TGTGCCAGCAGCTTAGATCGCCCCATGAACACTGAAGCTTTCTTT. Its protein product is CASSLDRPMNTEAFF.

The CDR3 loop is CASSPGLAGGPGETQYF. The CDR3 DNA is TGTGCCAGCAGCCCGGGACTAGCGGGAGGGCCGGGGGAGACCCAGTACTTC. The rearrangement links TRBV7-2 to TRBJ2-5, with 16 bases fitting TRBD2. The CDR3 is made up of 17 amino acids. From germline, CDR1 is SGHTA and CDR2 FQGNSA. Losses at the gene ends were 5 bases for V and 5 bases for J; bases not matched to a gene: 8.

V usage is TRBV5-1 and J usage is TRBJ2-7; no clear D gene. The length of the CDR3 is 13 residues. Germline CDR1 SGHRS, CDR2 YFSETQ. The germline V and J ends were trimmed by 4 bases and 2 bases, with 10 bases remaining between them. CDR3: CASSLGSPYEQYF. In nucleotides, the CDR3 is TGCGCCAGCAGCCTAGGGTCCCCCTACGAGCAGTACTTC.

In nucleotides, the CDR3 is TGTGCCTGGAGTGTACGGCGTGGAGGGAGGGTCTACAATGAGCAGTTCTTC. It codes for CAWSVRRGGRVYNEQFF. This chain connects TRBV30 to TRBJ2-1, with 7 bases aligning to TRBD2. Germline CDR1 is GTSNPN and CDR2 is SVGIG (reference sequence). The CDR3 totals 17 residues. The junction had 11 bases not matched to a gene; V was cut back by 0 bases and J by 3 bases. The full variable domain, completed using reference TRBV30 and TRBJ2-1, is SQTIHQWPATLVQPVGSPLSLECTVEGTSNPNLYWYRQAAGRGLQLLFYSVGIGQISSEVPQNLSASRPQDRQFILSSKKLLLSDSGFYLCAWSVRRGGRVYNEQFFGPGTRLTVL.

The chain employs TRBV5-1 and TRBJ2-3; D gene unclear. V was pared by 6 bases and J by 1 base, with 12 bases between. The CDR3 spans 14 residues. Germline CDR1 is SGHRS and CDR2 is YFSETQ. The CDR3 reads CASTSGRGTDTQYF. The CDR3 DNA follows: TGCGCCAGCACGTCGGGTCGTGGCACAGATACGCAGTATTTT.

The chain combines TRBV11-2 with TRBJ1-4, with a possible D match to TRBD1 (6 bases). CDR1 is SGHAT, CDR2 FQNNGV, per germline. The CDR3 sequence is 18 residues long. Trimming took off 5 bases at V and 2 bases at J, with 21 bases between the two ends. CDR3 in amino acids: CASSTHGGPAFTNEKLFF. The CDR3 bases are TGTGCCAGCAGCACCCATGGGGGCCCGGCATTCACTAATGAAAAACTGTTTTTT.

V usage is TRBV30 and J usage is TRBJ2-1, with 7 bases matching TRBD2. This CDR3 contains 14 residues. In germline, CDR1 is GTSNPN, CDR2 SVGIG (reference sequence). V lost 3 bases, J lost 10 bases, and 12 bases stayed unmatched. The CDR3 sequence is CAWSATSAHGEQFF. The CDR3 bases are TGTGCCTGGAGCGCTACTAGCGCCCACGGAGAGCAGTTCTTC. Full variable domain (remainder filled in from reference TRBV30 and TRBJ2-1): SQTIHQWPATLVQPVGSPLSLECTVEGTSNPNLYWYRQAAGRGLQLLFYSVGIGQISSEVPQNLSASRPQDRQFILSSKKLLLSDSGFYLCAWSATSAHGEQFFGPGTRLTVL.

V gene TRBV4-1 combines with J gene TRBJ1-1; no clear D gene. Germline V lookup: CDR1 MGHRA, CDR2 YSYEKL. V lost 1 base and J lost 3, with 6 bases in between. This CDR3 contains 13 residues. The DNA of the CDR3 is TGCGCCAGCAGCCAAGTCTGGGACACTGAAGCTTTCTTT. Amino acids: CASSQVWDTEAFF.

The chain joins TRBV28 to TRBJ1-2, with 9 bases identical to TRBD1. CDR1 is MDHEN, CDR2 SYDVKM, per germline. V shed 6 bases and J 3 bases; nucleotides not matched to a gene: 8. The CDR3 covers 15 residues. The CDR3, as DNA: TGTGCCAGCAGGATTGGGGACAGGGTTTACTATGGCTACACCTTC. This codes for CASRIGDRVYYGYTF.

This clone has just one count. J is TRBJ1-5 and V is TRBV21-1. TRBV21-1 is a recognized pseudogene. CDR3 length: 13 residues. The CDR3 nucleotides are TGTGCCAGCCCCGGAGGGGCGCCGAGGGTCGGGCATTTT. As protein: CASPGGAPRVGHF.

The CDR3 region has the DNA TGTGCCAGCAGCTTGGGGAGGGCTATCTCCTACAATGAGCAGTTCTTC. It specifies CASSLGRAISYNEQFF. This chain connects TRBV5-6 to TRBJ2-1; possibly TRBD2 for D (6 bases). The CDR3 sequence is 16 residues long. Between the trimmed V and J ends, which lost 0 bases and 0 bases, there was a span of 10 bases. Germline loops: CDR1 SGHDT, CDR2 YYEEEE.

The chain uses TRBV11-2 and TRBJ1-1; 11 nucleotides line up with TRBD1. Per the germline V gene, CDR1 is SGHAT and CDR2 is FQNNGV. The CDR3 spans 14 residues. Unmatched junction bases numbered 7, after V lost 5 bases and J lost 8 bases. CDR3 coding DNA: TGTGCCAGCAGCCCCGGGACAGGGGGAAGAGAAGCTTTCTTT. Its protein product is CASSPGTGGREAFF.

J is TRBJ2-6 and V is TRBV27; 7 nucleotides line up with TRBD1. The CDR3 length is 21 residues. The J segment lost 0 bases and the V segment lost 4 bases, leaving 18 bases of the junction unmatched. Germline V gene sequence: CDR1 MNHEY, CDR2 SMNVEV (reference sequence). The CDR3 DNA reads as TGTGCCAGCAGTTCCTTGCCCCCGGGACAGTTTCTGCTCTCTGGGGCCAACGTCCTGACTTTC. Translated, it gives CASSSLPPGQFLLSGANVLTF.

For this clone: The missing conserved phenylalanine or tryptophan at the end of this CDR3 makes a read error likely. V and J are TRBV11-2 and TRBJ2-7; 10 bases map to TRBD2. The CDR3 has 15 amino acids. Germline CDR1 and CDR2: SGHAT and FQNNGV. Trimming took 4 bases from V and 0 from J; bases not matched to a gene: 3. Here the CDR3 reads CASSWGLANSYEQYL. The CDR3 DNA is TGTGCCAGCAGCTGGGGACTAGCGAACTCCTACGAGCAGTACCTC.

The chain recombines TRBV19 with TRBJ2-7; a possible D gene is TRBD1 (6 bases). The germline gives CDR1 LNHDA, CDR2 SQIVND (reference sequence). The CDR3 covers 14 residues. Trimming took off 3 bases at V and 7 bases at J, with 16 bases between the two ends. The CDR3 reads CASSIADRIGEQYF. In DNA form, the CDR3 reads TGTGCCAGTAGTATTGCGGACAGAATAGGGGAGCAGTACTTC.

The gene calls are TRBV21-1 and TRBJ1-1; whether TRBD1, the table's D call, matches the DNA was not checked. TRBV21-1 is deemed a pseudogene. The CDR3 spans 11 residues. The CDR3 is CASGQNTEAFF. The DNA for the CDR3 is TGTGCCAGCGGACAGAACACTGAAGCTTTCTTT.

This CDR3 reads CASSVVDRGPGLAGWGSYNEQFF. CDR3 nucleotides: TGTGCCAGCAGCGTAGTCGACAGGGGTCCGGGACTAGCGGGATGGGGCTCCTACAATGAGCAGTTCTTC. The rearrangement links TRBV9 to TRBJ2-1; 13 nucleotides line up with TRBD2. Per the germline V gene, CDR1 is SGDLS and CDR2 is YYNGEE. The junction had 18 bases not matched to a gene; V was cut back by 0 bases and J by 0 bases. The CDR3 is 23 amino acids.

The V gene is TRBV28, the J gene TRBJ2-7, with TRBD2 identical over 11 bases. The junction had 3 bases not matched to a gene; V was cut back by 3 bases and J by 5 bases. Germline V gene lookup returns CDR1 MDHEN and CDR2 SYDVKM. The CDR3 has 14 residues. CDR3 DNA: TGTGCCAGCAGTTTGACTAGCGGGAATAACGAGCAGTACTTC. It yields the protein CASSLTSGNNEQYF. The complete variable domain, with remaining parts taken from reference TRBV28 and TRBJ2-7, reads DVKVTQSSRYLVKRTGEKVFLECVQDMDHENMFWYRQDPGLGLRLIYFSYDVKMKEKGDIPEGYSVSREKKERFSLILESASTNQTSMYLCASSLTSGNNEQYFGPGTRLTVT.

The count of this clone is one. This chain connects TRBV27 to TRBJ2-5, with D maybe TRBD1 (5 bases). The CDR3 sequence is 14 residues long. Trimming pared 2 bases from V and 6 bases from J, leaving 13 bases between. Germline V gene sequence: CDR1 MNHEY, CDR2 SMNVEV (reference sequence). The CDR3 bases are TGTGCCAGCAGTTTAAAGTATGCAGGGCAGACCCAGTACTTC. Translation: CASSLKYAGQTQYF.

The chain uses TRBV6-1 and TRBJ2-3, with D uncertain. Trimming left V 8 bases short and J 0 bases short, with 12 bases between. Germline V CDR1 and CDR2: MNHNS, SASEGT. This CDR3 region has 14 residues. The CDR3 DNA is TGTGCCAGCTCCCTGTACGGAAGCACAGATACGCAGTATTTT. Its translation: CASSLYGSTDTQYF.

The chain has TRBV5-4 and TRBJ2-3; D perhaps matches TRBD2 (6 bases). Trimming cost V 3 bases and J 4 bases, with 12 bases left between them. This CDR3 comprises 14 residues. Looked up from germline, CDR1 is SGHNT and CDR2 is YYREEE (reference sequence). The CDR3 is CASSWGVHPDTQYF. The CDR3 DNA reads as TGTGCCAGCAGCTGGGGGGTCCACCCAGATACGCAGTATTTT.

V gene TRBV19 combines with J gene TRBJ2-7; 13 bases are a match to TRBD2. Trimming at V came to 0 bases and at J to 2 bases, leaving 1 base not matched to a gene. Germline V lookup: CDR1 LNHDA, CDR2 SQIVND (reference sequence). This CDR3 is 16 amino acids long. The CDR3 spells CASSIDGTSGAYEQYF. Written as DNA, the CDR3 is TGTGCCAGTAGTATAGATGGGACTAGCGGGGCCTACGAGCAGTACTTC.